Listed below are T cell receptor beta chains from one sample, sequenced in a study of blood T cells in healthy people across ages. TCRdb fed the 5' RACE reads into MiXCR, producing one record per CDR3 protein. The sample has about 1.4 million distinct CDR3 sequences, approximately 60% seen once. Source material: blood. Receptors originate from a man aged 18 to 30 in good health. Each CDR3 is given with its conserved first and last residue. The D gene is left open where the match is weak. Clone size is stated in some rows and not others, as once, few, many or a class when expanded.

j_call: TRBJ2-1
d_call: NA
v_call: TRBV9
clone_size: NA
cdr3_aa: CASSVVPSDEQFF
cdr3_nt: TGTGCCAGCAGCGTAGTGCCGAGCGATGAGCAGTTCTTC

j_call: TRBJ2-6
d_call: NA
v_call: TRBV6-2/TRBV6-3
clone_size: NA
cdr3_aa: CASSLRDSGANVLTF
cdr3_nt: TGTGCCAGCAGCCTTAGGGACTCTGGGGCCAACGTCCTGACTTTC

j_call: TRBJ2-7
d_call: NA
v_call: TRBV6-5
clone_size: NA
cdr3_aa: CASSLSWGPGEQYF
cdr3_nt: TGTGCCAGCAGCCTTAGCTGGGGGCCGGGCGAGCAGTACTTC

j_call: TRBJ2-1
d_call: TRBD1
v_call: TRBV29-1
clone_size: NA
cdr3_aa: CSVEDLPRDREYNEQFF
cdr3_nt: TGCAGCGTTGAAGATCTACCCCGGGACAGGGAGTATAATGAGCAGTTCTTC

j_call: TRBJ1-2
d_call: NA
v_call: TRBV27
clone_size: NA
cdr3_aa: CASSDTGTKYYGYTF
cdr3_nt: TGTGCCAGCAGTGACACCGGGACAAAATACTATGGCTACACCTTC

j_call: TRBJ2-1
d_call: NA
v_call: TRBV29-1
clone_size: few
cdr3_aa: CSAGASGTYNEQFF
cdr3_nt: TGCAGCGCAGGGGCTAGCGGTACCTACAATGAGCAGTTCTTC

j_call: TRBJ2-3
d_call: NA
v_call: TRBV18
clone_size: many
cdr3_aa: CASSPGADTQYF
cdr3_nt: TGTGCCAGCTCACCAGGCGCAGATACGCAGTATTTT

j_call: TRBJ2-7
d_call: NA
v_call: TRBV5-4
clone_size: NA
cdr3_aa: CASSQQWGEQYF
cdr3_nt: TGTGCCAGCAGCCAACAGTGGGGCGAGCAGTACTTC

j_call: TRBJ1-5
d_call: NA
v_call: TRBV21-1
clone_size: NA
cdr3_aa: CAHLRGQGRGQPQHF
cdr3_nt: TGTGCTCATCTTAGAGGACAGGGAAGAGGTCAGCCCCAGCATTTT

j_call: TRBJ1-2
d_call: TRBD1
v_call: TRBV28
clone_size: NA
cdr3_aa: CASNLNIRQGAGGYTF
cdr3_nt: TGTGCCAGCAACCTCAACATCCGACAGGGGGCTGGTGGCTACACCTTC

j_call: TRBJ2-7
d_call: TRBD1
v_call: TRBV24-1
clone_size: NA
cdr3_aa: CAVSETGADEQYF
cdr3_nt: TGTGCCGTATCAGAGACAGGGGCGGACGAGCAGTACTTC

j_call: TRBJ1-1
d_call: NA
v_call: TRBV7-2
clone_size: NA
cdr3_aa: CASTETPGNTEAFF
cdr3_nt: TGTGCCAGCACCGAGACCCCGGGCAACACTGAAGCTTTCTTT

j_call: TRBJ1-2
d_call: NA
v_call: TRBV7-9
clone_size: few
cdr3_aa: CASSPALGDYGYTF
cdr3_nt: TGTGCCAGCAGCCCCGCCCTTGGGGACTATGGCTACACCTTC

j_call: TRBJ2-7
d_call: TRBD2
v_call: TRBV29-1
clone_size: few
cdr3_aa: CSVEEPGLASYEQYF
cdr3_nt: TGCAGCGTTGAAGAGCCGGGACTAGCCTCCTACGAGCAGTACTTC

j_call: TRBJ2-4
d_call: NA
v_call: TRBV6-1
clone_size: NA
cdr3_aa: CASSAEIAKNIQYF
cdr3_nt: TGTGCCAGCAGTGCTGAAATAGCCAAAAACATTCAGTACTTC

j_call: TRBJ1-6
d_call: NA
v_call: TRBV6-5
clone_size: NA
cdr3_aa: CASSYQGSPLHF
cdr3_nt: TGTGCCAGCAGTTACCAGGGTTCACCCCTCCACTTT

j_call: TRBJ2-3
d_call: NA
v_call: TRBV28
clone_size: NA
cdr3_aa: CAGGGGFSDTQYF
cdr3_nt: TGTGCCGGGGGCGGGGGATTCTCAGATACGCAGTATTTT

j_call: TRBJ1-4
d_call: NA
v_call: TRBV28
clone_size: once
cdr3_aa: CASSLRGITNEKLFF
cdr3_nt: TGTGCCAGCAGTTTACGGGGTATTACTAATGAAAAACTGTTTTTT

j_call: TRBJ2-5
d_call: TRBD2
v_call: TRBV20-1
clone_size: NA
cdr3_aa: CSARDKGLADPETQYF
cdr3_nt: TGCAGTGCTAGAGATAAGGGACTAGCTGACCCAGAGACCCAGTACTTC

j_call: TRBJ2-7
d_call: TRBD1
v_call: TRBV2
clone_size: once
cdr3_aa: CASTRDRHEQYF
cdr3_nt: TGTGCCAGCACCCGGGACAGGCACGAGCAGTACTTC

j_call: TRBJ2-1
d_call: NA
v_call: TRBV6-2/TRBV6-3
clone_size: few
cdr3_aa: CASSITGEQFF
cdr3_nt: TGTGCCAGCAGTATAACCGGTGAGCAGTTCTTC

j_call: TRBJ2-5
d_call: TRBD1
v_call: TRBV12-3/TRBV12-4
clone_size: NA
cdr3_aa: CASSWTGGLAETQYF
cdr3_nt: TGTGCCAGCAGCTGGACAGGGGGCTTAGCAGAGACCCAGTACTTC

j_call: TRBJ1-1
d_call: NA
v_call: TRBV4-3
clone_size: NA
cdr3_aa: CASSQGGKTGNTEAFF
cdr3_nt: TGCGCCAGCAGCCAAGGGGGGAAGACAGGGAACACTGAAGCTTTCTTT

j_call: TRBJ1-1
d_call: NA
v_call: TRBV12-3/TRBV12-4
clone_size: NA
cdr3_aa: CASSLDSSQAFF
cdr3_nt: TGTGCCAGCAGTTTGGACAGTTCGCAAGCTTTCTTT

j_call: TRBJ2-7
d_call: TRBD1
v_call: TRBV7-2
clone_size: NA
cdr3_aa: CASSARTGDPYEQYF
cdr3_nt: TGTGCCAGCAGCGCTAGGACAGGGGATCCCTACGAGCAGTACTTC

j_call: TRBJ1-3
d_call: NA
v_call: TRBV5-6
clone_size: NA
cdr3_aa: CASSFAGGNSGNTIYF
cdr3_nt: TGTGCCAGCAGCTTCGCCGGGGGTAACTCTGGAAACACCATATATTTT

j_call: TRBJ1-1
d_call: NA
v_call: TRBV7-9
clone_size: NA
cdr3_aa: CASSYTPPEAFF
cdr3_nt: TGTGCCAGCAGTTATACCCCACCTGAAGCTTTCTTT

j_call: TRBJ1-4
d_call: NA
v_call: TRBV6-5
clone_size: NA
cdr3_aa: CASSYSTAVNEKLFF
cdr3_nt: TGTGCCAGCAGTTACTCGACGGCAGTTAATGAAAAACTGTTTTTT

j_call: TRBJ2-7
d_call: TRBD2
v_call: TRBV6-5
clone_size: NA
cdr3_aa: CASGASGYEQYF
cdr3_nt: TGTGCCAGCGGGGCTAGCGGATACGAGCAGTACTTC

j_call: TRBJ2-1
d_call: NA
v_call: TRBV21-1
clone_size: NA
cdr3_aa: CASSKGLAGPQSSYNEQFF
cdr3_nt: TGTGCCAGCAGCAAAGGACTAGCGGGTCCCCAAAGCTCCTACAATGAGCAGTTCTTC

j_call: TRBJ1-2
d_call: TRBD1
v_call: TRBV10-3
clone_size: few
cdr3_aa: CAISESGTDNYGYTF
cdr3_nt: TGTGCCATCAGTGAGTCCGGGACAGATAACTATGGCTACACCTTC

j_call: TRBJ2-3
d_call: NA
v_call: TRBV6-5
clone_size: NA
cdr3_aa: CASSYSFASVKNTQYF
cdr3_nt: TGTGCCAGCAGTTACTCTTTCGCTAGCGTCAAAAATACGCAGTATTTT

j_call: TRBJ2-4
d_call: TRBD2
v_call: TRBV6-6
clone_size: NA
cdr3_aa: CASSYSTGGAKNIQYF
cdr3_nt: TGTGCCAGCAGTTACAGTACCGGGGGGGCCAAAAACATTCAGTACTTC

j_call: TRBJ1-4
d_call: NA
v_call: TRBV4-1
clone_size: few
cdr3_aa: CASSQDPVGDTIGEKLFF
cdr3_nt: TGCGCCAGCAGCCAAGACCCCGTGGGAGACACTATTGGGGAAAAACTGTTTTTT

j_call: TRBJ2-1
d_call: TRBD1
v_call: TRBV6-6
clone_size: NA
cdr3_aa: CASSGGQGGDEQFF
cdr3_nt: TGTGCCAGCAGTGGGGGACAGGGAGGCGATGAGCAGTTCTTC

j_call: TRBJ1-4
d_call: NA
v_call: TRBV3-1
clone_size: NA
cdr3_aa: CASSQEHRAETNEKLFF
cdr3_nt: TGTGCCAGCAGCCAAGAACACAGGGCGGAGACTAATGAAAAACTGTTTTTT

j_call: TRBJ1-2
d_call: TRBD1
v_call: TRBV7-2
clone_size: NA
cdr3_aa: CASSPRQGELYGYTF
cdr3_nt: TGTGCCAGCAGTCCCCGACAGGGTGAACTCTATGGCTACACCTTC

j_call: TRBJ2-3
d_call: NA
v_call: TRBV27
clone_size: many
cdr3_aa: CASSPHTDTQYF
cdr3_nt: TGTGCCAGCAGTCCTCACACAGATACGCAGTATTTT

j_call: TRBJ2-7
d_call: NA
v_call: TRBV20-1
clone_size: few
cdr3_aa: CSASRYEQYF
cdr3_nt: TGCAGTGCATCGAGGTATGAGCAGTACTTC

j_call: TRBJ2-5
d_call: TRBD2
v_call: TRBV29-1
clone_size: few
cdr3_aa: CSVTGTSGQETQYF
cdr3_nt: TGCAGCGTTACCGGGACTAGCGGCCAAGAGACCCAGTACTTC

j_call: TRBJ1-2
d_call: TRBD1
v_call: TRBV30
clone_size: NA
cdr3_aa: CAWSPRQGGYTF
cdr3_nt: TGTGCCTGGAGTCCAAGACAGGGCGGCTACACCTTC

j_call: TRBJ2-5
d_call: TRBD2
v_call: TRBV6-5
clone_size: NA
cdr3_aa: CASSYSAGGTETQYF
cdr3_nt: TGTGCCAGCAGTTACTCTGCGGGGGGCACAGAGACCCAGTACTTC

j_call: TRBJ2-5
d_call: TRBD2
v_call: TRBV20-1
clone_size: NA
cdr3_aa: CSARDRGTSGIYQETQYF
cdr3_nt: TGCAGTGCTAGAGATCGGGGGACTAGCGGGATCTACCAAGAGACCCAGTACTTC

j_call: TRBJ2-7
d_call: NA
v_call: TRBV28
clone_size: NA
cdr3_aa: CASSPRQFPYEQYF
cdr3_nt: TGTGCCAGCAGTCCAAGACAGTTTCCCTACGAGCAGTACTTC

j_call: TRBJ1-2
d_call: TRBD1
v_call: TRBV29-1
clone_size: NA
cdr3_aa: CSVPSTGANYGYTF
cdr3_nt: TGCAGCGTTCCATCGACAGGGGCTAACTATGGCTACACCTTC

j_call: TRBJ2-5
d_call: NA
v_call: TRBV15
clone_size: NA
cdr3_aa: CATSRDGLGETQYF
cdr3_nt: TGTGCCACCAGCAGAGACGGACTCGGTGAGACCCAGTACTTC

j_call: TRBJ2-7
d_call: TRBD2
v_call: TRBV27
clone_size: NA
cdr3_aa: CASSHQGGSYEQYF
cdr3_nt: TGCGCCAGCAGCCATCAGGGAGGGTCCTACGAGCAGTACTTC

j_call: TRBJ2-3
d_call: NA
v_call: TRBV4-1
clone_size: NA
cdr3_aa: CASSQELRLTDTQYF
cdr3_nt: TGCGCCAGCAGCCAAGAGTTGCGGCTCACAGATACGCAGTATTTT

j_call: TRBJ2-1
d_call: TRBD2
v_call: TRBV5-1
clone_size: NA
cdr3_aa: CASSLTGGQYNEQFF
cdr3_nt: TGCGCCAGCAGCTTGACGGGAGGGCAATACAATGAGCAGTTCTTC

j_call: TRBJ2-1
d_call: NA
v_call: TRBV6-5
clone_size: few
cdr3_aa: CASSYGLAFDEQFF
cdr3_nt: TGTGCCAGCAGTTACGGACTCGCCTTTGATGAGCAGTTCTTC

j_call: TRBJ1-4
d_call: NA
v_call: TRBV25-1
clone_size: NA
cdr3_aa: CASNGIGNEKLFF
cdr3_nt: TGTGCCAGCAACGGGATCGGAAATGAAAAACTGTTTTTT

j_call: TRBJ2-4
d_call: TRBD1
v_call: TRBV14
clone_size: few
cdr3_aa: CASSHRDRAKNIQYF
cdr3_nt: TGTGCCAGCAGCCATAGGGACAGAGCCAAAAACATTCAGTACTTC

j_call: TRBJ2-7
d_call: TRBD1
v_call: TRBV7-6
clone_size: once
cdr3_aa: CASSPDRGLFEQYF
cdr3_nt: TGTGCCAGCAGCCCGGACAGGGGGCTCTTCGAGCAGTACTTC

j_call: TRBJ2-7
d_call: TRBD2
v_call: TRBV7-9
clone_size: NA
cdr3_aa: CASSLAILAGNYEQYF
cdr3_nt: TGTGCCAGCAGCTTAGCCATCCTAGCGGGAAACTACGAGCAGTACTTC